This TCR beta chain was identified during a study of blood T cell repertoires in COVID-19. Across the whole study: In each case, the material was cDNA or gDNA derived from T cells, B-cell-depleted T cells, or PBMCs.

As originally analysed: The assay estimated nucleated cells by amplifying reference gene primers. The repertoire was sequenced with immunoSEQ multiplex PCR; TCRdb's copy has only in-frame clones and lacks some. The V and J calls and clone size come from that table; D and trimming were worked out from the DNA. The table has 220,000 or so clones, 82% seen once. Sequencing used peripheral blood. The receptor was derived from a woman of 80 years or more with acute or convalescent COVID-19.

Written as DNA, the CDR3 is TGTGCCAGCAGCTTACAGGGGGCGCGGGGCTACACCTTC. Its translation: CASSLQGARGYTF. This chain joins TRBV25-1 and TRBJ1-2; 9 bases are shared with TRBD1. V was clipped by 6 bases and J by 8 bases; unmatched bases: 7. CDR1 and CDR2 from the germline V gene are MGHDK and SYGVNS. The CDR3 covers 13 residues.